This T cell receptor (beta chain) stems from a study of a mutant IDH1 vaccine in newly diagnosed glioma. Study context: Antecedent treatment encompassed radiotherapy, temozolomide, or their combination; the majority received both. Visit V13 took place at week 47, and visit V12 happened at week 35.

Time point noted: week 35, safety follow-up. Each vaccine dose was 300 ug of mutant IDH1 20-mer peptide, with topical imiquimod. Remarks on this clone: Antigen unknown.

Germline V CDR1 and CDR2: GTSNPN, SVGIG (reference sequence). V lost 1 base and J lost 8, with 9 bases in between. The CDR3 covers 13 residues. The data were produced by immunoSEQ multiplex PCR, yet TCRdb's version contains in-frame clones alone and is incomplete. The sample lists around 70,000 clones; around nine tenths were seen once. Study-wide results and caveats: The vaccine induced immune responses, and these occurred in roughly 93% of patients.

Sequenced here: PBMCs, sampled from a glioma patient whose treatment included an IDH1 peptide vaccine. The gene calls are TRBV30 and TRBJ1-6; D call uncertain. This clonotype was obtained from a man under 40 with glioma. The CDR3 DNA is TGTGCCTGGAGTGAGGCGGAGCATTCACCCCTCCACTTT. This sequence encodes CAWSEAEHSPLHF. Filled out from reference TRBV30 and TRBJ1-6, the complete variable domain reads SQTIHQWPATLVQPVGSPLSLECTVEGTSNPNLYWYRQAAGRGLQLLFYSVGIGQISSEVPQNLSASRPQDRQFILSSKKLLLSDSGFYLCAWSEAEHSPLHFGNGTRLTVT.